This paragraph reports one T cell receptor (beta chain). The immunoSEQ assay was v3. Libraries were sequenced to 1.5 million to 2 million read pairs (survey) or about 5-6 million (deep). The protocol was immunoSEQ multiplex PCR, while the TCRdb copy is restricted to in-frame clones and leaves out a portion. The sample holds just under 60,000 clones; less than 75% are singletons and the top ten take about 2%. CDR1 SNHLY and CDR2 FYNNEI come from the germline V gene. This CDR3 has 12 residues. V gave up 7 bases and J gave up 0 bases, with 7 bases separating them. As to time point: pre-treatment sample, taken before nivolumab and TIL therapy. Adults with stage 4 NSCLC were enrolled in a phase I trial. This record comes from a study of TIL therapy for anti-PD-1-resistant metastatic lung cancer. On the study more broadly: Half of patients were current or former smokers. Tumors carried a median 1.5 non-synonymous mutations per megabase.

The sample was blood, taken at baseline. This clonotype was obtained from a person aged 25 to 80 with non-small cell lung cancer. The chain has TRBV2 and TRBJ2-7; D not resolved. CDR3 sequence: CASKPASYEQYF. The CDR3 DNA sequence: TGTGCCAGCAAACCAGCCTCCTACGAGCAGTACTTC. Drawing the rest from reference TRBV2 and TRBJ2-7, the complete variable domain is EPEVTQTPSHQVTQMGQEVILRCVPISNHLYFYWYRQILGQKVEFLVSFYNNEISEKSEIFDDQFSVERPDGSNFTLKIRSTKLEDSAMYFCASKPASYEQYFGPGTRLTVT.